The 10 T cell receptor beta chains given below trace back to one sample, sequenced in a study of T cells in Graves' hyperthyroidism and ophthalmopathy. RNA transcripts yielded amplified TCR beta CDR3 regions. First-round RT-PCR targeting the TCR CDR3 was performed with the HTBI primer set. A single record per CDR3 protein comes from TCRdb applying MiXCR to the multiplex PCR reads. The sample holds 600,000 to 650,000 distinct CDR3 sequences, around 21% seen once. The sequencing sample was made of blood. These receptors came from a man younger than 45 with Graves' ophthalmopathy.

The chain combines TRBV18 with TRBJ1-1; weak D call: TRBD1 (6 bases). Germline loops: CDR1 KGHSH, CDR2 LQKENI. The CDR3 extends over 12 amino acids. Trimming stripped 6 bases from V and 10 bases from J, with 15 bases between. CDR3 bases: TGTGCCAGCTCCCTCGACAGGCGGTTAGCTTTCTTT. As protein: CASSLDRRLAFF.

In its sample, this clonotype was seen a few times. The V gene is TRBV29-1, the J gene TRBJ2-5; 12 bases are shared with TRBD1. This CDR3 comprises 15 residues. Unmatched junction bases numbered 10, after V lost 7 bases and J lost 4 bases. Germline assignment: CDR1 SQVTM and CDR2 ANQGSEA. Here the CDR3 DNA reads TGCAGCGCCGGGACAGGGGGCGCGATGGGAGAGACCCAGTACTTC. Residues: CSAGTGGAMGETQYF.

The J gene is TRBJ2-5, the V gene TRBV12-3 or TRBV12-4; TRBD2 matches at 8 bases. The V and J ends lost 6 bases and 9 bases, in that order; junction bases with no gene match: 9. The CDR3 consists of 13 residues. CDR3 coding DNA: TGTGCCAGCAGCCCCGGGGGGGGGTTCCCCCAGTACTTC. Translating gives CASSPGGGFPQYF.

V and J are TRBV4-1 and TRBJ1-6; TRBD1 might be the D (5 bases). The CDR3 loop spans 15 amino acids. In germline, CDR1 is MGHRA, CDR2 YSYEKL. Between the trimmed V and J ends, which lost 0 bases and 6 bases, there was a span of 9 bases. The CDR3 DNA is TGCGCCAGCAGCCAAGAAGCAGGGATTAATTCACCCCTCCACTTT. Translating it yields CASSQEAGINSPLHF.

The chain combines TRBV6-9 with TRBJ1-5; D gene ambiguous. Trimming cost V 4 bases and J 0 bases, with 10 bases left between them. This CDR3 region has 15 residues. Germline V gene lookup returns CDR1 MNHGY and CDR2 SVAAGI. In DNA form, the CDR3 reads TGTGCCAGCAGTTGCCCAATTTCTAGCAATCAGCCCCAGCATTTT. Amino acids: CASSCPISSNQPQHF.

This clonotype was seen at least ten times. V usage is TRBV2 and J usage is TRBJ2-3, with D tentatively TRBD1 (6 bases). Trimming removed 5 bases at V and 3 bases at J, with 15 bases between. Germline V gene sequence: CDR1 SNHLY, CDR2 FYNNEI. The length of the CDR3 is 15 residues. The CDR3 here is CASSRGTRTTDTQYF. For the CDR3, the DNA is TGTGCCAGCAGTCGAGGGACACGAACAACAGATACGCAGTATTTT.

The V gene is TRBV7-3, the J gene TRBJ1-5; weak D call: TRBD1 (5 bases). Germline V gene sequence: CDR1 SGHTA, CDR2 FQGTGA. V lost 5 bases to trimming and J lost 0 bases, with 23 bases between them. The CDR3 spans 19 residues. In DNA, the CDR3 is TGTGCCAGCAGCCCGACCGCCTACGGGGGAGCCATTAGCAATCAGCCCCAGCATTTT. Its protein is CASSPTAYGGAISNQPQHF.

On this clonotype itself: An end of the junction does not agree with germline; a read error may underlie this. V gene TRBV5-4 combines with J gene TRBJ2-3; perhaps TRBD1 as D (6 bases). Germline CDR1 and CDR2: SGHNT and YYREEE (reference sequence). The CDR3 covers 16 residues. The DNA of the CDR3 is TGTGCCGGCAGCCAAAGAAAAACAGGGTCACGGGATACGCAGTATTTT. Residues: CAGSQRKTGSRDTQYF. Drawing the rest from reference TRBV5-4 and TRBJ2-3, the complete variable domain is ETGVTQSPTHLIKTRGQQVTLRCSSQSGHNTVSWYQQALGQGPQFIFQYYREEENGRGNFPPRFSGLQFPNYSSELNVNALELDDSALYLCAGSQRKTGSRDTQYFGPGTRLTVL.

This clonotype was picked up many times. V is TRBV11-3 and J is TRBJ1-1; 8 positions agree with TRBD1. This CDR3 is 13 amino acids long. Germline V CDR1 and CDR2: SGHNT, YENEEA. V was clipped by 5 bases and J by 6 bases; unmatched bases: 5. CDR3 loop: CASSLTGASEAFF. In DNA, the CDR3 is TGTGCCAGCAGCCTGACAGGGGCGTCTGAAGCTTTCTTT.

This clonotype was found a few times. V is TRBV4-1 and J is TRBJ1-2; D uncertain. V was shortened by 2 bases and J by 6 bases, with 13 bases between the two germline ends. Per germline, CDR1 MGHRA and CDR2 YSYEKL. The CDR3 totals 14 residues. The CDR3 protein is CASSQHAGSDGYTF. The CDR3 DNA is TGCGCCAGCAGCCAACACGCGGGTTCGGATGGCTACACCTTC.